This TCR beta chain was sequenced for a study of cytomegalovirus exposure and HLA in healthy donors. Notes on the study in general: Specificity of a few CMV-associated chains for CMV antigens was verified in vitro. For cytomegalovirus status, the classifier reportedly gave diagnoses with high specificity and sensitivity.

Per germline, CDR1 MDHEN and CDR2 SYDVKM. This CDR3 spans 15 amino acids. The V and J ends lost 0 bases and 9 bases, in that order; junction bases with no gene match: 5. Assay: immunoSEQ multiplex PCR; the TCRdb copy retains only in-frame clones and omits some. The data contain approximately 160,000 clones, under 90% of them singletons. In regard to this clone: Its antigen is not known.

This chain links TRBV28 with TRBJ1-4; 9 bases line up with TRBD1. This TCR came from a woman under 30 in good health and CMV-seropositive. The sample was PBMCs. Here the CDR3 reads CASSLWSGQGQKLFF. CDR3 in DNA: TGTGCCAGCAGTTTATGGTCCGGACAGGGGCAAAAACTGTTTTTT.